This T cell receptor (beta chain) was captured by sequencing in a study of cytomegalovirus exposure and HLA in healthy donors. The CDR3 contains 14 residues. The V segment lost 11 bases and the J segment 0 bases; nucleotides outside the gene matches: 6. The germline gives CDR1 MNHEY, CDR2 SVGAGI. PCR primers comprised 60 Vbeta and 13 Jbeta primers. Here immunoSEQ multiplex PCR was the method, and the copy in TCRdb shows in-frame clones only, minus some. The sample holds 100,000 to 150,000 clones, 10% seen once. The sequenced sample consisted of PBMCs. The sequence derives from a woman aged 18-30 years in good health and CMV-seropositive. The chain joins TRBV6-5 to TRBJ2-2, with 7 bases lining up with TRBD2. The CDR3, as DNA: TGTGCCGCAGCGGGGCAGACGAACACCGGGGAGCTGTTTTTT. As protein: CAAAGQTNTGELFF.